The sample holds a few counts of the clone carrying this TCR beta chain. At the DNA level, this CDR3 is encoded by other sequences in the same sample as well. Germline-derived CDR1 and CDR2 are MRHNA and SNTAGT. Trimming removed 2 bases from V and 0 bases from J, with 6 bases in between. The CDR3 length is 14 residues. The data were produced by immunoSEQ multiplex PCR, yet TCRdb's version contains in-frame clones alone and is incomplete. The sample carries under 400,000 clones, approximately 90% recorded once. The sample originates from a study of cytomegalovirus exposure and HLA in healthy donors. This clonotype originated in a young woman in good health and CMV-seronegative. Sequencing was carried out using PBMCs. The chain links TRBV6-4 to TRBJ2-3; D perhaps matches TRBD1 (5 bases). The CDR3 loop reads CASSDRGSTDTQYF. The CDR3 DNA follows: TGTGCCAGCAGTGACAGGGGTAGCACAGATACGCAGTATTTT.